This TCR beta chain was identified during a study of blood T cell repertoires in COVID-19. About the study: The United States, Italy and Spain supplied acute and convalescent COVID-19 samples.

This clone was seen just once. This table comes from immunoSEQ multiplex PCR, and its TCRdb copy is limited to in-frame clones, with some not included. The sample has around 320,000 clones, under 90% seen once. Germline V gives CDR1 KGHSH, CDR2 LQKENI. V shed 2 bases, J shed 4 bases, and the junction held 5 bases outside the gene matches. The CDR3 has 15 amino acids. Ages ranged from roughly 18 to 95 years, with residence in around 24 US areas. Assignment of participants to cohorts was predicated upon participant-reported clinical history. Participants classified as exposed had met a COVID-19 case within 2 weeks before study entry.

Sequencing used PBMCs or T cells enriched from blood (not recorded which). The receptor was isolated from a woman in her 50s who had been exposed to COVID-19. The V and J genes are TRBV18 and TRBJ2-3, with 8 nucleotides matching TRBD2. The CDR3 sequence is CASSPTGGQADTQYF. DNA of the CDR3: TGTGCCAGCTCACCAACGGGGGGGCAGGCAGATACGCAGTATTTT.